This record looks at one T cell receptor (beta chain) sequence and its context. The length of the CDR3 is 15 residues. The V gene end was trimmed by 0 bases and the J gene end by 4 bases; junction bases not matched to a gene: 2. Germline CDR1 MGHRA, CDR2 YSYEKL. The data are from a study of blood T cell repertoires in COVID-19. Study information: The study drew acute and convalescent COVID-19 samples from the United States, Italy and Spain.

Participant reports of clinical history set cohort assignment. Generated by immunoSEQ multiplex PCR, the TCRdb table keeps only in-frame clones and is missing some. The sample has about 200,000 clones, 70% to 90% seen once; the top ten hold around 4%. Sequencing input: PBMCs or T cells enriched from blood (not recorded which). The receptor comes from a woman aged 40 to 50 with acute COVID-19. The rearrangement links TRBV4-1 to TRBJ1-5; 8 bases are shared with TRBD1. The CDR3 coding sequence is TGCGCCAGCAGCCAAGAGGGACAGGTTAATCAGCCCCAGCATTTT. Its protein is CASSQEGQVNQPQHF.